This TCR beta chain stems from a study of CD8+ T cells in alopecia areata. Regarding the study as a whole: Scalp sequencing also captures normal skin's resident alphabeta T cells. The treated group had a single nonresponder, limiting CD8+ expansion-response conclusions.

Specified treatment: oral pan-JAK inhibitor, 5-10 mg twice daily. In regard to this clone: What it recognizes is unknown.

Per the germline V gene, CDR1 is SGHVS and CDR2 is FQNEAQ. The CDR3 has 15 residues. J gave up 4 bases and V 5 bases, and 7 bases lay outside the gene matches. cDNA reverse transcribed from extracted RNA served as the sequencing template. Profiled with immunoSEQ multiplex PCR; TCRdb holds only in-frame clones, not every one. The table lists some 95,000 clones, about 40% of them singletons. The TCR sequence derives from a human donor with alopecia areata. Sequencing used CD8+ T cells sorted from blood, obtained at week 24, from a patient treated with tofacitinib. The V and J genes are TRBV7-8 and TRBJ2-7, with 11 bases fitting TRBD2. In DNA, the CDR3 is TGTGCCAGCAGCCCAAGGGCTAGCGGGAGGTACGAGCAGTACTTC. Amino acids: CASSPRASGRYEQYF. The complete variable domain, with remaining parts taken from reference TRBV7-8 and TRBJ2-7, reads GAGVSQSPRYKVAKRGQDVALRCDPISGHVSLFWYQQALGQGPEFLTYFQNEAQLDKSGLPSDRFFAERPEGSVSTLKIQRTQQEDSAVYLCASSPRASGRYEQYFGPGTRLTVT.